This T cell receptor (beta chain) was sequenced for a study of shared clonotypes between healthy human individuals. Trimming removed 7 bases from V and 0 bases from J, with 10 bases in between. The CDR3 is 14 amino acids. The germline CDR1 and CDR2 sequences are WSHSY and SAAADI. This clone occurred a few times. Clones were read by immunoSEQ multiplex PCR, and TCRdb kept only the in-frame ones, dropping some. Of 300,000 to 400,000 clones listed, 74% were seen once; the top ten hold approximately 10%. This receptor was obtained from a young man in good health. Sequencing input: memory CD4+ T cells sorted from blood. Subset in this sample: CD45RA-negative fraction. V and J are TRBV10-2 and TRBJ1-3; D is ambiguous. CDR3 loop: CASMGGVSGNTIYF. The CDR3 bases are TGCGCCAGCATGGGCGGAGTCTCTGGAAACACCATATATTTT.